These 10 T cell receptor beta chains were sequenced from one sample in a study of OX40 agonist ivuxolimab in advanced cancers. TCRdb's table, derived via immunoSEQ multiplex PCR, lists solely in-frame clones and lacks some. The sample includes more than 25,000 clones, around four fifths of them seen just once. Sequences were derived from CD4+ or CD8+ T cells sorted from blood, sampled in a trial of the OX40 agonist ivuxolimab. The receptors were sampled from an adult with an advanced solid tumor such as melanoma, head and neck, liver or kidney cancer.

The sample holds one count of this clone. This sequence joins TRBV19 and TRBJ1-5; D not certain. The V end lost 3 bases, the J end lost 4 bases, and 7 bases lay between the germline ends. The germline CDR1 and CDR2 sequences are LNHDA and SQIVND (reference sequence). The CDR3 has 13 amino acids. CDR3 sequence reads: CASSIEGNQPQHF. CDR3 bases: TGTGCCAGTAGTATTGAGGGTAATCAGCCCCAGCATTTT.

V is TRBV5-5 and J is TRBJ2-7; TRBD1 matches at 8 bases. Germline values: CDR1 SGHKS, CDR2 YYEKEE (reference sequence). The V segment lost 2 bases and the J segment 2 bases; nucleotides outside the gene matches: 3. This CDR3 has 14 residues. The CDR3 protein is CASSFTDRAYEQYF. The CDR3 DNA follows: TGTGCCAGCAGCTTCACGGACAGGGCCTACGAGCAGTACTTC.

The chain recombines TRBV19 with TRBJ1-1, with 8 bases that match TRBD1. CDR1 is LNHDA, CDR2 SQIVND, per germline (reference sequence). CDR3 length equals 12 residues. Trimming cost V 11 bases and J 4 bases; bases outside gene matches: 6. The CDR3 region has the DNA TGTGCCTCAAGGACAGGGAGCACTGAAGCTTTCTTT. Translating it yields CASRTGSTEAFF.

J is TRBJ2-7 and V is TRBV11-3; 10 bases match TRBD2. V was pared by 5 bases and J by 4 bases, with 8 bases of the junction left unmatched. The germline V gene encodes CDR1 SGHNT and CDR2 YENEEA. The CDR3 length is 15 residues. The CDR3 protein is CASSHLAGVRYEQYF. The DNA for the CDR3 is TGTGCCAGCAGCCATCTAGCGGGAGTGAGGTACGAGCAGTACTTC.

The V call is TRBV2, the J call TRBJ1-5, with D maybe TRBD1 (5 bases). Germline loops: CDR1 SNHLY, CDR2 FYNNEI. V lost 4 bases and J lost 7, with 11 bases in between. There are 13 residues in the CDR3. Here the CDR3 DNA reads TGTGCCAGCAGTGGACAGACCGGCCAGCCCCAGCATTTT. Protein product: CASSGQTGQPQHF.

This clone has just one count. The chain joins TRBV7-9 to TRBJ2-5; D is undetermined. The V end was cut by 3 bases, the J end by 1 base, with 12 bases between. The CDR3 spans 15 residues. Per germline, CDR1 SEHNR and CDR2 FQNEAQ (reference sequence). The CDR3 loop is CASSLGFIFQETQYF. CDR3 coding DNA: TGTGCCAGCAGCTTGGGTTTCATATTCCAAGAGACCCAGTACTTC.

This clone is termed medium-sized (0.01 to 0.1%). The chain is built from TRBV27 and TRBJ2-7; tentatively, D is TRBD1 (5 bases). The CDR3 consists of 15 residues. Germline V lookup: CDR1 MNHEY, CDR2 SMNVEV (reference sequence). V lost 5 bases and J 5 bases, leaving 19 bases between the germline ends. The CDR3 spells CASSRLPGSFDEQYF. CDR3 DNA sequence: TGTGCCAGCAGTCGACTTCCAGGGTCGTTCGACGAGCAGTACTTC.

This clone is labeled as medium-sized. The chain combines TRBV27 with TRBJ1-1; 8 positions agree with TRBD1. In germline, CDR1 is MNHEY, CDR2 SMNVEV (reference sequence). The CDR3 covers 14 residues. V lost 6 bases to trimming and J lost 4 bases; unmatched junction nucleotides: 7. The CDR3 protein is CASRRQGLGTEAFF. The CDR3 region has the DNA TGTGCCAGCAGAAGACAGGGGCTGGGCACTGAAGCTTTCTTT.

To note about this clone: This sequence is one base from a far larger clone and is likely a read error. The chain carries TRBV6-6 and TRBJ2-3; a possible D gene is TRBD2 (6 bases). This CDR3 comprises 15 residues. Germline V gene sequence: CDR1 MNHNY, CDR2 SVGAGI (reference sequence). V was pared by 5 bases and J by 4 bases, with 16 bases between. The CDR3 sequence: CASSDAGLRSDTQYF. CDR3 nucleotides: TGTGCCAGCAGTGACGCGGGATTAAGGTCAGATACGCAGTATTTT.

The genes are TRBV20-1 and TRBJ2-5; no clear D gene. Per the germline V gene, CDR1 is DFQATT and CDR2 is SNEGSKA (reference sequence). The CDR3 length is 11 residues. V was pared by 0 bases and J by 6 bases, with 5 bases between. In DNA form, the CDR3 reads TGCAGTGCTAGAGATTTACAGACCCAGTACTTC. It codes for CSARDLQTQYF.